This entry describes one T cell receptor (beta chain). The data originate from a study of identical twins. Trimming took 0 bases from V and 5 from J, leaving 13 bases between them. Looked up from germline, CDR1 is MGHRA and CDR2 is YSYEKL. The CDR3 consists of 15 residues. Template switching added a universal primer binding site, and final cDNA carried unique molecular identifiers. TCRdb used MiXCR to reprocess the 5' RACE reads, holding one entry per CDR3 protein. The sample has 210,000 or so distinct CDR3 sequences; around a sixth are singletons. These same data were also listed under a study on T cells expressing NK-cell markers.

What was sequenced was CD8+ T cells sorted from blood. The J gene is TRBJ2-5, the V gene TRBV4-1; the D call may be TRBD1 or TRBD2 (5 bases each). This TCR came from a woman aged 18 to 35 in good health. The CDR3 loop is CASSQEVGEGETQYF. The CDR3 DNA follows: TGCGCCAGCAGCCAAGAGGTGGGGGAAGGTGAGACCCAGTACTTC.